These T cell receptor beta chains were read from a single sample in a study of cytomegalovirus exposure and HLA in healthy donors. TCRdb's copy holds only in-frame clones and misses some; the assay was immunoSEQ multiplex PCR. The data show some 78,000 clones, roughly 72% seen once. Sequenced: PBMCs. These receptors all come from a man aged 40-55 years in good health and CMV-seropositive. The CDR3 runs from the conserved cysteine through the conserved F or W. Fields, in order: D gene, V gene, J gene, clone size, CDR3 DNA, CDR3 protein. D genes are given only for firm matches. A row's size may be missing; if present it is once, few, many or a size class.

D: TRBD1; V: TRBV5-1; J: TRBJ2-7; size: .; DNA: TGCGCCAGCAGCCCATCTTCCGGGACAGGGCTCCACGAGCAGTACTTC; CDR3: CASSPSSGTGLHEQYF
D: .; V: TRBV6-1; J: TRBJ2-2; size: few; DNA: TGTGCCAGCAGGAACCCTAGTCCCGAGCTGTTTTTT; CDR3: CASRNPSPELFF
D: .; V: TRBV27; J: TRBJ1-4; size: .; DNA: TGTGCCAGCAGTTTAAAGCCCCATAATGAAAAACTGTTTTTT; CDR3: CASSLKPHNEKLFF
D: .; V: TRBV30; J: TRBJ1-4; size: .; DNA: TGTGCCTGGAGTATACAGGCCCATGAAAAACTGTTTTTT; CDR3: CAWSIQAHEKLFF
D: TRBD2; V: TRBV7-6; J: TRBJ2-5; size: medium-sized; DNA: TGTGCCAGCAGGCCGGCGGGGGGGGAGACCCAGTACTTC; CDR3: CASRPAGGETQYF
D: TRBD2; V: TRBV30; J: TRBJ2-7; size: .; DNA: TGTGCCTGGAGCCGGGGGGTTCTTCACGAGCAGTACTTC; CDR3: CAWSRGVLHEQYF
D: .; V: TRBV5-1; J: TRBJ1-1; size: .; DNA: TGCGCCAGCAGCTTCGTGCGGGGAACGTTTGACACTGAAGCTTTCTTT; CDR3: CASSFVRGTFDTEAFF
D: .; V: TRBV6-5; J: TRBJ2-7; size: few; DNA: TGTGCCAGCAGTTCCCCCCAACAGGGAACTTACGAGCAGTACTTC; CDR3: CASSSPQQGTYEQYF
D: .; V: TRBV18; J: TRBJ2-5; size: .; DNA: TGTGCCAGCTCACCACCGGAGACGGCCCGGACCCAGTACTTC; CDR3: CASSPPETARTQYF
D: .; V: TRBV19; J: TRBJ2-7; size: .; DNA: TGTGCCAGTAGTATATCGGCAGGCACCTACGAGCAGTACTTC; CDR3: CASSISAGTYEQYF
D: TRBD2; V: TRBV6-4; J: TRBJ2-1; size: .; DNA: TGTGCCAGCAGTGCCCGGACTAGCGGGGAGAGTGAGCAGTTCTTC; CDR3: CASSARTSGESEQFF
D: TRBD1; V: TRBV6-1; J: TRBJ1-5; size: .; DNA: TGTGCCAGCAGTCATACTGGGACAGGAGGTCAGCCCCAGCATTTT; CDR3: CASSHTGTGGQPQHF
D: TRBD1; V: TRBV6-1; J: TRBJ2-7; size: .; DNA: TGTGCCAGCAGTCTCACAGGGGGCATGGGGGCCCAGTACTTC; CDR3: CASSLTGGMGAQYF
D: TRBD1; V: TRBV7-9; J: TRBJ2-3; size: .; DNA: TGTTCCAGCAGCTTAGATAAGACAGGGGGGATTTTT; CDR3: CSSSLDKTGGIF
D: .; V: TRBV4-3; J: TRBJ2-5; size: few; DNA: TGCGCCAGCAGCCGAGGACTCCTACAAGAGACCCAGTACTTC; CDR3: CASSRGLLQETQYF
D: .; V: TRBV10-3; J: TRBJ2-1; size: .; DNA: TGTGCCATCAGTGAAGTTGGGGAGGATGAGCAGTTCTTC; CDR3: CAISEVGEDEQFF
D: TRBD2; V: TRBV5-3; J: TRBJ2-3; size: .; DNA: TGTGCCAGAAGCTTCCACTGGACTAGCGGGGGCTTGGGTACGCAGTATTTT; CDR3: CARSFHWTSGGLGTQYF
D: .; V: TRBV2; J: TRBJ1-6; size: .; DNA: TGTGCCAGCAGAACAGGCCCCTATAATTCACCCCTCCACTTT; CDR3: CASRTGPYNSPLHF
D: .; V: TRBV7-2; J: TRBJ2-3; size: .; DNA: TGTGCCAGCAGCCCGTTTAGCACAGATACGCAGTATTTT; CDR3: CASSPFSTDTQYF
D: TRBD2; V: TRBV4-2; J: TRBJ2-7; size: .; DNA: TGTGCCAGCAGCCAAGATGGAACTAGCGGGAGTGAGGAGCAGTACTTC; CDR3: CASSQDGTSGSEEQYF
D: TRBD1; V: TRBV2; J: TRBJ1-2; size: .; DNA: TGTGCCAGCAGTGAATATGACAGGGCGGGCGGCTACACCTTC; CDR3: CASSEYDRAGGYTF
D: TRBD1; V: TRBV2; J: TRBJ1-2; size: .; DNA: TGTGCCAGCAGTGAATTGGGACAGATAAGTGGCTACACCTTC; CDR3: CASSELGQISGYTF
D: TRBD1; V: TRBV4-1; J: TRBJ1-1; size: .; DNA: TGCGCCAGCAGCCGGTTGGACAGGGGGGGCACTGAAGCTTTCTTT; CDR3: CASSRLDRGGTEAFF
D: TRBD2; V: TRBV29-1; J: TRBJ2-1; size: .; DNA: TGCAGCGAAAGACTAGCGGGGGCCTACAATGAGCAGTTCTTC; CDR3: CSERLAGAYNEQFF
D: .; V: TRBV29-1; J: TRBJ2-3; size: .; DNA: TGCAGCGTTGAAGCGGGACCGGAGGGAAATACGCAGTATTTT; CDR3: CSVEAGPEGNTQYF
D: .; V: TRBV28; J: TRBJ2-1; size: .; DNA: TGTGCCAGCAGTTCGAGGGAACAGAGCTCCTACAATGAGCAGTTCTTC; CDR3: CASSSREQSSYNEQFF
D: .; V: TRBV5-6; J: TRBJ1-1; size: .; DNA: TGTGCCAGCATATTCCAGGGTGGGACTGAAGCTTTCTTT; CDR3: CASIFQGGTEAFF
D: .; V: TRBV7-2; J: TRBJ2-7; size: .; DNA: TGTGCCAGCAGCTTAGGACTAGTTTCCCACGAGCAGTACTTC; CDR3: CASSLGLVSHEQYF
D: TRBD1; V: TRBV5-1; J: TRBJ1-2; size: .; DNA: TGCGCCAGCAGAACCGGGACAGGGGTTGGCTACACCTTC; CDR3: CASRTGTGVGYTF
D: TRBD1; V: TRBV11-3; J: TRBJ1-4; size: once; DNA: TGTGCCAGACAGGGGGCTAATGAAAAACTGTTTTTT; CDR3: CARQGANEKLFF
D: TRBD1; V: TRBV18; J: TRBJ1-4; size: .; DNA: TGTGCCAGCTCCCCACTGGCAGGGGGCGTCGGGGATGAAAAACTGTTTTTT; CDR3: CASSPLAGGVGDEKLFF
D: .; V: TRBV6-5; J: TRBJ2-2; size: .; DNA: TGTGCCAGCAGCCAGGGGTTCACCGGGGAGCTGTTTTTT; CDR3: CASSQGFTGELFF
D: .; V: TRBV6-5; J: TRBJ2-7; size: .; DNA: TGTGCCAGCAGCCCCCGGAGGGGCGAGCAGTACTTC; CDR3: CASSPRRGEQYF
D: TRBD2; V: TRBV11-1; J: TRBJ2-1; size: few; DNA: TGTGCCAGCAGCTTGGGAGCTCAAGGGAGGGCCTATGATGAGCAGTTCTTC; CDR3: CASSLGAQGRAYDEQFF